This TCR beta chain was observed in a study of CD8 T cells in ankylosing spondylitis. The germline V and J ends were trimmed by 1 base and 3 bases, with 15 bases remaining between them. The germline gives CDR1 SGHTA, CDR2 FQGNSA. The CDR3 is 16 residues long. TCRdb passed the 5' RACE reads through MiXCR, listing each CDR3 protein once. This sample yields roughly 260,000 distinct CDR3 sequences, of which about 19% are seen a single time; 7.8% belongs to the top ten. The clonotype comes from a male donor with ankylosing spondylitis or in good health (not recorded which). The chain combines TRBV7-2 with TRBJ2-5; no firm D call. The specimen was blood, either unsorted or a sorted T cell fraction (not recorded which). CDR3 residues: CASSLGVSSRKETQYF. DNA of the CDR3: TGTGCCAGCAGCTTAGGAGTTAGCTCAAGAAAAGAGACCCAGTACTTC.